What follows describes a single T cell receptor (beta chain). The time point here: peripheral blood 6 weeks after treatment start. Generated by immunoSEQ multiplex PCR, the TCRdb table keeps only in-frame clones and is missing some. The repertoire holds about 36,000 clones, approximately 80% seen once, with 10% in the top ten. Trimming pared 4 bases from V and 1 base from J, leaving 13 bases between. This CDR3 comprises 15 residues. From germline, CDR1 is SGHRS and CDR2 YFSETQ. This sample is part of a study of PD-L1 blockade in urothelial cancer. Study-wide background: Patients' histories included 0 to 3 prior chemotherapy regimens.

The origin of this receptor is a middle-aged man with urothelial cancer. The genes are TRBV5-1 and TRBJ2-3; tentatively, D is TRBD1 (5 bases). The source material was PBMCs, sampled around atezolizumab (anti-PD-L1) treatment. In DNA form, the CDR3 reads TGCGCCAGCAGCCAGGGCCGGCCTGGCACAGATACGCAGTATTTT. This sequence encodes CASSQGRPGTDTQYF.